This T cell receptor (beta chain) was retrieved from a study of CD8+CD57+ T cells in acquired aplastic anemia. The overall study: The sorted CD4+ and CD8+ cells yielded an average around 3.2 ug of DNA. Study results and limitations: Patients and controls shared approximately 30 CD8+ CDR3 sequences.

Trimming took 10 bases from V and 5 from J, leaving 14 bases between them. CDR3 length equals 13 residues. Germline CDR1 ENHRY, CDR2 SYGVKD. Of note for this clonotype: Antigen unknown.

The use of genomic DNA as template underpinned the TCR beta VDJ and CDR3 profiling. TCRdb passed the reads through MiXCR, listing each CDR3 protein once. The top ten clones hold approximately 3.8% of a sample with 400,000 to 450,000 distinct CDR3 sequences, about 70% of them seen once. The sequenced sample was sorted CD4+, CD8+, or CD8+CD57+ T cells (not recorded which) from PBMCs. This receptor was identified in a human donor in good health, serving as a control. The genes are TRBV10-3 and TRBJ2-2; maybe TRBD2 (6 bases). The CDR3 reads CATAGRNTGELFF. CDR3 DNA sequence: TGTGCCACCGCGGGACGGAATACCGGGGAGCTGTTTTTT.